A single sample is the source of the 32 T cell receptor beta chains below, sequenced in a study of cytomegalovirus exposure and HLA in healthy donors. Primers for the PCR totalled 60 Vbeta and 13 Jbeta. The repertoire was sequenced with immunoSEQ multiplex PCR; TCRdb's copy has only in-frame clones and lacks some. Of about 130,000 clones listed, 75% to 85% are singletons. Sequencing input: PBMCs. These receptors all stem from a woman aged 35 to 49 in good health and CMV-seronegative.

The chain links TRBV18 to TRBJ2-2; perhaps TRBD1 as D (5 bases). Per the germline V gene, CDR1 is KGHSH and CDR2 is LQKENI. The CDR3 totals 13 residues. Trimming cost V 6 bases and J 5 bases, with 10 bases left between them. CDR3 amino acids: CASSLAGTGELFF. CDR3 coding DNA: TGTGCCAGCTCCCTCGCAGGGACCGGGGAGCTGTTTTTT. The full variable domain, rest sourced from reference TRBV18 and TRBJ2-2, is NAGVMQNPRHLVRRRGQEARLRCSPMKGHSHVYWYRQLPEEGLKFMVYLQKENIIDESGMPKERFSAEFPKEGPSILRIQQVVRGDSAAYFCASSLAGTGELFFGEGSRLTVL.

Here the CDR3 DNA reads TGTGCAATGACCCAGGCGAGCTCCTACAATGAGCAGTTCTTC. This sequence encodes CAMTQASSYNEQFF. The V gene is TRBV12-5, the J gene TRBJ2-1; D not resolved. Germline CDR1 is LGHNT and CDR2 is FRNRAP. This CDR3 contains 14 residues. The whole variable domain, filled in from reference TRBV12-5 and TRBJ2-1, reads DARVTQTPRHKVTEMGQEVTMRCQPILGHNTVFWYRQTMMQGLELLAYFRNRAPLDDSGMPKDRFSAEMPDATLATLKIQPSEPRDSAVYFCAMTQASSYNEQFFGPGTRLTVL.

The chain has TRBV12-1 and TRBJ2-7; the D call of TRBD2 is as the table states it, not checked on the DNA. TRBV12-1 is a documented pseudogene. CDR3 length: 12 amino acids. The CDR3 loop reads CASSFGRTQEYF. The CDR3 DNA is TGTGCCAGCAGCTTTGGCCGGACTCAGGAGTACTTC.

The chain combines TRBV13 with TRBJ1-5; TRBD1 agrees at 7 bases. Trimming cost V 5 bases and J 4 bases; bases outside gene matches: 5. Germline lookup yields CDR1 PRHDT and CDR2 FYEKMQ (reference sequence). CDR3 length: 14 amino acids. The CDR3 reads CASSPGQDNQPQHF. In nucleotides, the CDR3 is TGTGCCAGCAGCCCCGGACAGGATAATCAGCCCCAGCATTTT.

This clone was seen a handful of times. The germline gene is not matched at one end of the junction; a read error may be the cause. The V call is TRBV13, the J call TRBJ1-3, with TRBD1 matching over 7 bases. This CDR3 contains 16 residues. The germline V gene encodes CDR1 PRHDT and CDR2 FYEKMQ (reference sequence). CDR3 residues: CASSLGGRDIGNTIYF. The CDR3 bases are TGTGCCAGCAGCCTAGGGGGCAGGGATATTGGAAACACCATATATTTT.

The J gene is TRBJ2-1, the V gene TRBV5-6, with a possible D match to TRBD2 (5 bases). This CDR3 contains 15 residues. V lost 0 bases and J lost 0, with 7 bases in between. Germline V CDR1 and CDR2: SGHDT, YYEEEE. The CDR3 loop is CASSLVTSSYNEQFF. The CDR3 coding sequence is TGTGCCAGCAGCTTGGTAACTAGCTCCTACAATGAGCAGTTCTTC.

This chain's CDR3 is CASSPPLSTAIRVAEAFF. The CDR3 DNA is TGTGCCAGCAGTCCCCCCCTTTCGACAGCCATCCGGGTGGCTGAAGCTTTCTTT. J is TRBJ1-1 and V is TRBV28; the D gene is possibly TRBD1 (5 bases). The CDR3 has 18 residues. V lost 5 bases and J 6 bases, leaving 28 bases between the germline ends. Germline V gene sequence: CDR1 MDHEN, CDR2 SYDVKM.

V and J are TRBV5-1 and TRBJ2-7, with D possibly matching TRBD1 (5 bases). Germline values: CDR1 SGHRS, CDR2 YFSETQ. The CDR3 runs to 17 residues. The V end lost 0 bases, the J end lost 2 bases, and 18 bases lay between the germline ends. The CDR3 sequence is CASSLGELQASAYEQYF. The CDR3 nucleotides are TGCGCCAGCAGCTTGGGCGAGCTACAGGCTTCGGCCTACGAGCAGTACTTC. Looking up the rest from reference TRBV5-1 and TRBJ2-7 gives the full variable domain: KAGVTQTPRYLIKTRGQQVTLSCSPISGHRSVSWYQQTPGQGLQFLFEYFSETQRNKGNFPGRFSGRQFSNSRSEMNVSTLELGDSALYLCASSLGELQASAYEQYFGPGTRLTVT.

The V gene is TRBV7-2, the J gene TRBJ1-1; a possible D gene is TRBD1 (5 bases). Trimming stripped 3 bases from V and 1 base from J, with 9 bases between. This CDR3 has 14 amino acids. Germline CDR1 SGHTA, CDR2 FQGNSA. CDR3 amino acids: CASSFSDRNTEAFF. The CDR3 bases are TGTGCCAGCAGCTTTTCCGACAGGAACACTGAAGCTTTCTTT. The full variable domain, completed using reference TRBV7-2 and TRBJ1-1, is GAGVSQSPSNKVTEKGKDVELRCDPISGHTALYWYRQSLGQGLEFLIYFQGNSAPDKSGLPSDRFSAERTGGSVSTLTIQRTQQEDSAVYLCASSFSDRNTEAFFGQGTRLTVV.

This clone was recorded only once. The rearrangement links TRBV19 to TRBJ2-7, with D unclear. Germline CDR1 and CDR2: LNHDA and SQIVND (reference sequence). The CDR3 spans 13 residues. The germline V and J ends were trimmed by 4 bases and 3 bases, with 10 bases remaining between them. CDR3 amino acids: CASSTPTGYEQYF. The CDR3 nucleotides are TGTGCCAGTAGTACACCGACGGGCTACGAGCAGTACTTC.

This clone is a singleton in its sample. The V and J genes are TRBV29-1 and TRBJ1-2; 8 nucleotides line up with TRBD1. This CDR3 spans 11 amino acids. V gave up 8 bases and J gave up 5 bases; unmatched junction bases: 4. From germline, CDR1 is SQVTM and CDR2 ANQGSEA. This chain's CDR3 is CSLRTGYGYTF. The CDR3 DNA reads TGCAGCCTTCGGACAGGGTATGGCTACACCTTC.

V gene TRBV7-2 combines with J gene TRBJ2-5; 8 bases match TRBD2. This CDR3 contains 14 residues. With 6 bases clipped from V and 1 base from J, the junction kept 4 bases outside the gene matches. Germline CDR1 reads SGHTA; CDR2 reads FQGNSA. CDR3: CASSPGGLQETQYF. The DNA for the CDR3 is TGTGCCAGCAGTCCGGGGGGGCTCCAAGAGACCCAGTACTTC.

The chain employs TRBV5-4 and TRBJ2-7; TRBD2 aligns across 10 bases. There are 14 residues in the CDR3. Germline trimming cut 3 bases from V and 6 bases from J; bases unmatched to any gene: 6. Germline CDR1 SGHNT, CDR2 YYREEE (reference sequence). CDR3 bases: TGTGCCAGCAGCTACCCGGGACTAGCGTGCGAGCAGTACTTC. It codes for CASSYPGLACEQYF. Filled out from reference TRBV5-4 and TRBJ2-7, the complete variable domain reads ETGVTQSPTHLIKTRGQQVTLRCSSQSGHNTVSWYQQALGQGPQFIFQYYREEENGRGNFPPRFSGLQFPNYSSELNVNALELDDSALYLCASSYPGLACEQYFGPGTRLTVT.

This chain uses TRBV6-6 with TRBJ1-5; 8 nucleotides agree with TRBD1. The V and J ends lost 6 bases and 5 bases, in that order; junction bases with no gene match: 6. This CDR3 contains 14 residues. Germline assignment: CDR1 MNHNY and CDR2 SVGAGI (reference sequence). The CDR3 DNA reads TGTGCCAGCAGCCGCGACAGGGGAGATCAGCCCCAGCATTTT. Translated: CASSRDRGDQPQHF.

This chain uses TRBV9 with TRBJ2-7, with 12 bases that match TRBD2. This CDR3 comprises 15 residues. V was clipped by 3 bases and J by 2 bases; unmatched bases: 3. Per the germline V gene, CDR1 is SGDLS and CDR2 is YYNGEE. The CDR3 loop reads CASSEGLAGPYEQYF. The CDR3 DNA follows: TGTGCCAGCAGCGAGGGACTAGCGGGCCCCTACGAGCAGTACTTC.

The genes are TRBV28 and TRBJ2-5, with D perhaps matching TRBD2 (6 bases). CDR1 is MDHEN, CDR2 SYDVKM, per germline. V was shortened by 4 bases and J by 1 base, with 19 bases between the two germline ends. The CDR3 sequence is 17 residues long. DNA of the CDR3: TGTGCCAGCAGTTCACCGGGGCGCCAGGGACTCCAAGAGACCCAGTACTTC. As protein: CASSSPGRQGLQETQYF.

The chain recombines TRBV28 with TRBJ2-7; D is perhaps TRBD1 (6 bases). The ends were cut back, 5 bases at V and 6 bases at J, with 11 bases in the middle. Germline-derived CDR1 and CDR2 are MDHEN and SYDVKM. The CDR3 totals 12 residues. In DNA form, the CDR3 reads TGTGCCAGCAGTGCTCAGGGGAGCGAGCAGTACTTC. This gives the protein CASSAQGSEQYF.

The chain carries TRBV7-2 and TRBJ1-5, with 7 bases that match TRBD1. Losses at the gene ends were 4 bases for V and 3 bases for J; bases not matched to a gene: 3. The V gene's germline CDR1 is SGHTA and CDR2 FQGNSA. This CDR3 is 14 amino acids long. In nucleotides, the CDR3 is TGTGCCAGCAGCTCGACAGGGTACAATCAGCCCCAGCATTTT. Protein: CASSSTGYNQPQHF.

This clone was picked up a small number of times. The chain couples TRBV4-2 to TRBJ1-1; possibly TRBD1 for D (5 bases). V gave up 0 bases and J gave up 6 bases, with 8 bases separating them. CDR1 and CDR2 from the germline V gene are LGHNA and YNFKEQ. CDR3 length: 13 amino acids. This CDR3 reads CASSQDRAPEAFF. CDR3 DNA sequence: TGTGCCAGCAGCCAAGACAGGGCCCCTGAAGCTTTCTTT.

This chain connects TRBV4-1 to TRBJ2-2, with TRBD2 as a possible D gene (5 bases). Trimming left V 1 base short and J 0 bases short, with 15 bases between. This CDR3 is 18 amino acids long. In germline, CDR1 is MGHRA, CDR2 YSYEKL. CDR3 region: CASSQGPTGFSNTGELFF. The CDR3 DNA reads as TGCGCCAGCAGCCAAGGGCCCACGGGGTTCTCGAACACCGGGGAGCTGTTTTTT.

The V gene is TRBV7-9, the J gene TRBJ1-1, with D unclear. V lost 5 bases and J 5 bases, leaving 18 bases between the germline ends. Germline loops: CDR1 SEHNR, CDR2 FQNEAQ (reference sequence). The CDR3 consists of 15 residues. This CDR3 reads CASSPSGFGKTEAFF. The CDR3 DNA reads TGTGCCAGCAGCCCTAGTGGGTTCGGAAAGACTGAAGCTTTCTTT.

Regarding this clone: This may arise from a read error, as a much more abundant clone is one base away. The chain couples TRBV9 to TRBJ1-1; 9 positions match TRBD1. After removal of 3 bases from V and 1 base from J, the junction contained 4 bases not matched to a gene. The germline V gene encodes CDR1 SGDLS and CDR2 YYNGEE. The CDR3 extends over 15 amino acids. The CDR3 nucleotides read TGTGCCAGCAGCGCCCCGGGACAGGGGAACACTGAAGCTTTCTTT. It codes for CASSAPGQGNTEAFF.

The chain uses TRBV7-2 and TRBJ1-1, with 7 bases lining up with TRBD1. This CDR3 region has 15 residues. V shed 3 bases, J shed 4 bases, and the junction held 8 bases outside the gene matches. The germline V gene encodes CDR1 SGHTA and CDR2 FQGNSA. In DNA form, the CDR3 reads TGTGCCAGCAGCTTCAAGACAGGGTCGAGCACTGAAGCTTTCTTT. Encoded protein: CASSFKTGSSTEAFF.

CDR3 in DNA: TGTGCCACCAGCAGAGACGTGGTGCGGGGGGATGTGCAGTACTTC. This encodes CATSRDVVRGDVQYF. This chain joins TRBV15 and TRBJ2-7; 8 bases align to TRBD2. This CDR3 comprises 15 residues. V was pared by 0 bases and J by 9 bases, with 10 bases of the junction left unmatched. Germline-derived CDR1 and CDR2 are LNHNV and YYDKDF (reference sequence). Variable domain in full (rest from reference TRBV15 and TRBJ2-7): DAMVIQNPRYQVTQFGKPVTLSCSQTLNHNVMYWYQQKSSQAPKLLFHYYDKDFNNEADTPDNFQSRRPNTSFCFLDIRSPGLGDTAMYLCATSRDVVRGDVQYFGPGTRLTVT.

This clone appeared a few times. The J gene is TRBJ1-5, the V gene TRBV5-4, with 10 bases that match TRBD1. Trimming at V came to 3 bases and at J to 2 bases, leaving 2 bases not matched to a gene. The CDR3 extends over 15 amino acids. Germline CDR1 is SGHNT and CDR2 is YYREEE (reference sequence). The CDR3 protein is CASSWGTGGNQPQHF. The CDR3 DNA is TGTGCCAGCAGCTGGGGGACAGGGGGCAATCAGCCCCAGCATTTT.

This rearrangement joins TRBV18 to TRBJ1-6; D is unresolved. Trimming cost V 3 bases and J 0 bases, with 3 bases left between them. The CDR3 runs to 14 residues. From germline, CDR1 is KGHSH and CDR2 LQKENI. CDR3 loop: CASSPSSYNSPLHF. The DNA for the CDR3 is TGTGCCAGCTCACCGAGCTCCTATAATTCACCCCTCCACTTT.

V and J are TRBV25-1 and TRBJ1-5; 7 bases are shared with TRBD1. CDR1 MGHDK and CDR2 SYGVNS come from the germline V gene. The trim removed 10 bases at V and 3 bases at J, leaving 9 bases unmatched. This CDR3 region has 14 residues. DNA for the CDR3: TGTGCCAACAGGGAGGGGGCGGACAATCAGCCCCAGCATTTT. This gives the protein CANREGADNQPQHF.

The chain is built from TRBV27 and TRBJ2-1; 8 positions agree with TRBD2. Germline lookup yields CDR1 MNHEY and CDR2 SMNVEV (reference sequence). V lost 4 bases to trimming and J lost 0 bases; unmatched junction nucleotides: 5. The CDR3 contains 16 residues. The CDR3 coding sequence is TGTGCCAGCAGTTCCATAGCGGGGAGCTCCTACAATGAGCAGTTCTTC. Its protein product is CASSSIAGSSYNEQFF.

The chain employs TRBV7-9 and TRBJ1-3; D not certain. Trimming cost V 10 bases and J 0 bases, with 13 bases left between them. The CDR3 totals 14 residues. In germline, CDR1 is SEHNR, CDR2 FQNEAQ (reference sequence). The CDR3 DNA reads as TGTGCCACTGGGTCGCGGGGCTCTGGAAACACCATATATTTT. Translation gives CATGSRGSGNTIYF. Filled out from reference TRBV7-9 and TRBJ1-3, the complete variable domain reads DTGVSQNPRHKITKRGQNVTFRCDPISEHNRLYWYRQTLGQGPEFLTYFQNEAQLEKSRLLSDRFSAERPKGSFSTLEIQRTEQGDSAMYLCATGSRGSGNTIYFGEGSWLTVV.

This clone turned up a few times. This sequence joins TRBV19 and TRBJ2-7, with D possibly TRBD2 on 6 matching bases. Trimming took off 6 bases at V and 7 bases at J, with 19 bases between the two ends. The CDR3 loop spans 14 amino acids. Germline CDR1 LNHDA, CDR2 SQIVND (reference sequence). CDR3: CASSAGLATLEQYF. The CDR3 coding sequence is TGTGCCAGTAGCGCCGGCCTAGCGACCCTTGAGCAGTACTTC.

The CDR3 bases are TGTGCCAGCAGCTTGAAGGGAGATGAGCAGTTCTTC. It specifies CASSLKGDEQFF. The chain recombines TRBV7-9 with TRBJ2-1, with a possible D match to TRBD2 (5 bases). V was pared by 3 bases and J by 8 bases, with 8 bases between. The CDR3 contains 12 residues. The germline CDR1 and CDR2 sequences are SEHNR and FQNEAQ (reference sequence).

This clone was detected a few times. The chain combines TRBV28 with TRBJ1-1; no reliable D call. The V end lost 6 bases, the J end lost 2 bases, and 10 bases lay between the germline ends. The CDR3 extends over 13 amino acids. From germline, CDR1 is MDHEN and CDR2 SYDVKM. Here the CDR3 reads CASRLFPNTEAFF. The CDR3 DNA is TGTGCCAGCAGGTTGTTTCCAAACACTGAAGCTTTCTTT. The full variable domain, in which reference TRBV28 and TRBJ1-1 provide the parts outside the CDR3, is DVKVTQSSRYLVKRTGEKVFLECVQDMDHENMFWYRQDPGLGLRLIYFSYDVKMKEKGDIPEGYSVSREKKERFSLILESASTNQTSMYLCASRLFPNTEAFFGQGTRLTVV.